The present entry profiles one T cell receptor (beta chain) with its context. Its antigen is undetermined. The data originate from a study of beta chain features in type 1 diabetes. Points from the study as a whole: Moderate but significant shortening of TCRB CDR3s was recorded in all four CD4+ subsets from Type 1 diabetes patients. Across patients, naive, central memory and Treg TCRB repertoires exhibited apparently greater similarity than was observed across healthy donors. Reduced insertions and increased deletions marked VDJ junctions in type 1 diabetes patients.

The germline CDR1 and CDR2 sequences are KGHSH and LQKENI. This CDR3 is built from 16 residues. Trimming removed 2 bases at V and 10 bases at J, with 23 bases between. Reverse transcription of all isolated RNA meant that expressed TCRB transcripts were sequenced. Assay: immunoSEQ multiplex PCR; the TCRdb copy retains only in-frame clones and omits some. The data show approximately 170,000 clones, with roughly 8% seen just once and about 1% held by the top ten. Using CD45RO/CCR7/CD25/CD127/CD95/CD27, CD4+ naive, central memory, regulatory and stem cell-like memory cells were sorted. Sorted populations all had greater than 95% purity.

The sequence derives from a woman aged 40 to 50 with type 1 diabetes. The chain joins TRBV18 to TRBJ1-1, with D possibly TRBD1 on 6 matching bases. Sequenced input: central memory CD4+ T cells from blood. The CDR3 sequence is CASSPRGTGEPDGAFF. The CDR3 DNA sequence: TGTGCCAGCTCACCAAGGGGGACCGGTGAGCCTGATGGAGCTTTCTTT.